The sequence of this T cell receptor beta chain was determined in a study of cytomegalovirus exposure and HLA in healthy donors. Findings and limits, study-wide: A cluster of highly shared sequence variants was likely a sequencing artifact. Reports state that TCR beta sequences accurately predicted most subjects' HLA-A and HLA-B alleles. Earlier results showed most TCR beta V segments being productive about 87% or about 30% of the time.

Trimming cost V 3 bases and J 0 bases; bases outside gene matches: 5. CDR1 and CDR2 from the germline V gene are SGHRS and YFSETQ. The CDR3 is made up of 17 amino acids. 60 Vbeta and 13 Jbeta primers were used in PCR. Sequencing used immunoSEQ multiplex PCR; TCRdb keeps in-frame clones, though not all of them. In all, the sample yields 90,000 to 120,000 clones. As for this clone: The target antigen is unknown.

This TCR was sampled from a man aged 50 to 59 in good health and CMV-seronegative. The sequenced sample consisted of PBMCs. V gene TRBV5-1 combines with J gene TRBJ2-1, with 11 nucleotides matching TRBD1. CDR3 sequence: CASSSGTGGGSYNEQFF. The CDR3 coding sequence is TGCGCCAGCAGCTCCGGGACAGGGGGGGGCTCCTACAATGAGCAGTTCTTC.